Listed below are T cell receptor beta chains from one sample, sequenced in a study of blood T cell repertoires in COVID-19. The table came from immunoSEQ multiplex PCR; TCRdb's copy has only in-frame clones and leaves some out. Counted here are about 120,000 clones, over 65% occurring once; the ten biggest clones make up about 3.8%. Specimen: peripheral blood. The receptor source for this set is a man aged 60-69 years with acute or convalescent COVID-19. CDR3s include the opening cysteine and the closing phenylalanine or tryptophan. D genes are given only for firm matches. Only part of the rows carry a size: once, few, many, or a class if the clone is expanded.

TRBV5-1	TRBJ2-5	.	TRBD2	CASSSLGLAGIQETQYF	TGCGCCAGCAGCTCACTGGGGCTAGCGGGGATACAAGAGACCCAGTACTTC
TRBV28	TRBJ1-1	.	.	CASSPPARLAFF	TGTGCCAGCAGTCCGCCGGCCAGGTTAGCTTTCTTT
TRBV5-1	TRBJ2-7	.	TRBD1	CASSNQGQGTEQYF	TGCGCCAGCAGCAACCAGGGACAGGGGACCGAGCAGTACTTC
TRBV4-3	TRBJ1-2	once	.	CASSQGGTGNYGYTF	TGCGCCAGCAGCCAAGGAGGAACGGGTAACTATGGCTACACCTTC
TRBV24-1	TRBJ2-1	.	TRBD2	CATSDWGGASGEYNEQFF	TGTGCCACCAGTGACTGGGGCGGGGCTAGCGGGGAGTACAATGAGCAGTTCTTC
TRBV7-2	TRBJ2-1	.	TRBD1	CASSPQTGPDNEQFF	TGTGCCAGCAGTCCCCAGACAGGGCCCGACAATGAGCAGTTCTTC
TRBV28	TRBJ1-4	.	TRBD1	CASSLDRSNEKLFF	TGTGCCAGCAGTCTGGACAGGAGTAATGAAAAACTGTTTTTT
TRBV2	TRBJ1-1	.	.	CASGAGGLTEAFF	TGTGCCAGCGGGGCAGGAGGGCTCACTGAAGCTTTCTTT
TRBV5-1	TRBJ2-1	.	TRBD1	CASSKGQGVNEQFF	TGCGCCAGCAGCAAAGGACAGGGAGTAAATGAGCAGTTCTTC
TRBV19	TRBJ1-5	.	.	CASSITAASNQPQHF	TGTGCCAGTAGTATAACTGCGGCAAGCAATCAGCCCCAGCATTTT
TRBV27	TRBJ2-2	few	.	CASSLRALNTGELFF	TGTGCCAGCAGTTTGCGAGCGCTTAACACCGGGGAGCTGTTTTTT
TRBV19	TRBJ1-1	.	.	CASSPLGTEAFF	TGTGCCAGTAGCCCCCTCGGCACTGAAGCTTTCTTT
TRBV5-6	TRBJ2-2	.	TRBD2	CASSLPSGNTGELFF	TGTGCCAGCAGCTTGCCTAGCGGGAACACCGGGGAGCTGTTTTTT
TRBV30	TRBJ1-4	.	.	CAWGLSNEKLFF	TGTGCCTGGGGTTTATCTAATGAAAAACTGTTTTTT
TRBV7-2	TRBJ2-6	.	.	CASSFLSGANVLTF	TGTGCCAGCAGCTTTCTCAGTGGGGCCAACGTCCTGACTTTC
TRBV4-2	TRBJ1-2	.	.	CASSQDEAEHYGYTF	TGTGCCAGCAGCCAAGATGAGGCCGAACACTATGGCTACACCTTC
TRBV24-1	TRBJ2-1	few	.	CATSDLLYPKQFF	TGTGCCACCAGTGATTTGCTCTACCCTAAGCAGTTCTTC
TRBV6-5	TRBJ2-7	.	.	CASSTETAPYEQYF	TGTGCCAGCAGTACGGAGACAGCGCCCTACGAGCAGTACTTC
TRBV5-4	TRBJ2-1	.	.	CASSGGGAKDNEQFF	TGTGCCAGCAGCGGCGGCGGGGCCAAGGACAATGAGCAGTTCTTC
TRBV5-1	TRBJ2-7	.	TRBD2	CASSLLSGASYEQYF	TGCGCCAGCAGCTTGCTCAGCGGGGCCTCCTACGAGCAGTACTTC
TRBV27	TRBJ2-7	.	TRBD2	CASSSTSDPYEQYF	TGTGCCAGCAGTTCAACTAGCGATCCGTACGAGCAGTACTTC
TRBV5-6	TRBJ2-1	.	.	CASSFPNSGSSYNEQFF	TGTGCCAGCAGCTTTCCCAATAGCGGTAGCTCCTACAATGAGCAGTTCTTC
TRBV7-2	TRBJ2-1	.	TRBD2	CASSLDDGGSGDEQFF	TGTGCCAGCAGCTTAGACGATGGCGGGAGTGGGGATGAGCAGTTCTTC
TRBV2	TRBJ1-3	.	.	CASSEGTAGNTIYF	TGTGCCAGCAGTGAAGGCACAGCTGGAAACACCATATATTTT
TRBV2	TRBJ1-2	.	.	CASRADSDYGYTF	TGTGCCAGCAGGGCGGACAGTGACTATGGCTACACCTTC
TRBV18	TRBJ1-3	.	TRBD1	CASSPEEMGQIGNTIYF	TGTGCCAGCTCACCAGAAGAGATGGGACAGATTGGAAACACCATATATTTT
TRBV24-1	TRBJ2-5	.	TRBD1	CATSDPGQGGGETQYF	TGTGCCACCAGTGACCCCGGACAGGGTGGTGGAGAGACCCAGTACTTC
TRBV6-5	TRBJ2-5	.	.	CATKQGGVETQYF	TGTGCCACAAAACAAGGGGGAGTGGAGACCCAGTACTTC